This TCR beta chain appears in the sequencing data of a study of TIL therapy for anti-PD-1-resistant metastatic lung cancer. Whole-study context: Tumors had a median PD-L1 proportion score of 6%. Most patients had lung adenocarcinoma; a few tumors were EGFR-mutant, two ALK-rearranged; half smoked currently or formerly. By whole-exome sequencing, median non-synonymous tumor mutation burden was approximately 1.4 mutations per megabase. Study results and caveats: Patients were highly selected, enriched for treatment-naive, never-smoker and oncogene-addicted cases.

The CDR3 runs 14 residues. The germline V gene encodes CDR1 SGHVS and CDR2 FQNEAQ. Trimming cost V 5 bases and J 9 bases; bases outside gene matches: 9. Sequencing used immunoSEQ v3. The assay was immunoSEQ multiplex PCR, and TCRdb's table has in-frame clones only and misses some. This sample yields approximately 12,000 clones, of which 58% are seen a single time; about 7% belongs to the top ten. This clone was counted only a few times. Antigen specificity is unknown. As to time point: pre-treatment sample, taken before nivolumab and TIL therapy. Pleural nodules or supraclavicular lymph nodes made up most of the excised metastases sampled.

This sample comprised tumor tissue, obtained at baseline. V is TRBV7-8 and J is TRBJ2-1, with TRBD2 matching 8 bases. This receptor was obtained from a person between 25 and 79 years old with non-small cell lung cancer. This CDR3 is CASSPQREITEQFF. The CDR3 DNA reads as TGTGCCAGCAGCCCTCAGCGGGAGATAACTGAGCAGTTCTTC.